The 24 T cell receptor beta chains below all came from one sample that was sequenced in a study of blood T cell repertoires in COVID-19. The table came from immunoSEQ multiplex PCR; TCRdb's copy has only in-frame clones and leaves some out. The sample has roughly 150,000 clones, around 80% seen once; the top ten hold roughly 19%. Source material: peripheral blood. All receptors come from a woman aged 70-85 years who had recovered from COVID-19.

V is TRBV4-1 and J is TRBJ1-6; 7 bases map to TRBD1. Germline values: CDR1 MGHRA, CDR2 YSYEKL. The length of the CDR3 is 16 residues. Losses at the gene ends were 0 bases for V and 7 bases for J; bases not matched to a gene: 6. This CDR3 is CASSQEPRGVNSPLHF. CDR3 nucleotides: TGCGCCAGCAGCCAAGAACCCAGGGGGGTAAATTCACCCCTCCACTTT.

The rearrangement uses TRBV29-1 and TRBJ2-5, with 8 bases identical to TRBD2. The CDR3 is 11 amino acids. Germline loops: CDR1 SQVTM, CDR2 ANQGSEA. Trimming took 3 bases from V and 8 from J; bases not matched to a gene: 2. The CDR3 nucleotides are TGCAGCGTTGACGGGGGGGGAACCCAGTACTTC. Translated: CSVDGGGTQYF. The complete variable domain, with remaining parts taken from reference TRBV29-1 and TRBJ2-5, reads SAVISQKPSRDICQRGTSLTIQCQVDSQVTMMFWYRQQPGQSLTLIATANQGSEATYESGFVIDKFPISRPNLTFSTLTVSNMSPEDSSIYLCSVDGGGTQYFGPGTRLLVL.

This clone appeared once. This rearrangement joins TRBV29-1 to TRBJ2-7; TRBD1 might be the D (5 bases). V dropped 7 bases and J dropped 6 bases, with 16 bases sitting between them. This CDR3 is built from 12 residues. CDR1 and CDR2 from the germline V gene are SQVTM and ANQGSEA. This CDR3 reads CSGGRAPGEQYF. The CDR3 region has the DNA TGCAGCGGGGGCCGAGCCCCTGGCGAGCAGTACTTC.

The rearrangement links TRBV10-3 to TRBJ1-5; 8 bases align to TRBD1. Germline V gives CDR1 ENHRY, CDR2 SYGVKD. Trimming removed 5 bases from V and 6 bases from J; junction bases left unmatched: 6. The CDR3 has 14 amino acids. The CDR3 reads CAISSQGAGQPQHF. CDR3 nucleotides: TGTGCCATCAGTTCCCAGGGGGCCGGTCAGCCCCAGCATTTT.

The gene calls are TRBV18 and TRBJ1-1, with 7 bases identical to TRBD1. The trim removed 5 bases at V and 5 bases at J, leaving 8 bases unmatched. CDR1 is KGHSH and CDR2 is LQKENI in the germline V gene. The CDR3 extends over 14 amino acids. The CDR3: CASSAGPGGTEAFF. Written as DNA, the CDR3 is TGTGCCAGCTCAGCGGGACCAGGGGGAACTGAAGCTTTCTTT. Combining the CDR3 with reference TRBV18 and TRBJ1-1 gives the whole variable domain NAGVMQNPRHLVRRRGQEARLRCSPMKGHSHVYWYRQLPEEGLKFMVYLQKENIIDESGMPKERFSAEFPKEGPSILRIQQVVRGDSAAYFCASSAGPGGTEAFFGQGTRLTVV.

The J gene is TRBJ2-1, the V gene TRBV18, with 12 positions matching TRBD2. The junction had 4 bases not matched to a gene; V was cut back by 3 bases and J by 7 bases. CDR3 length: 15 residues. Germline CDR1 is KGHSH and CDR2 is LQKENI. The CDR3 here is CASSPLAGGRNEQFF. CDR3 bases: TGTGCCAGCTCACCCCTAGCGGGGGGGCGGAATGAGCAGTTCTTC.

This sequence joins TRBV5-1 and TRBJ2-7; TRBD2 might be the D (6 bases). V was pared by 4 bases and J by 1 base, with 15 bases between. The CDR3 covers 15 residues. The germline V gene encodes CDR1 SGHRS and CDR2 YFSETQ. CDR3 loop: CASSPGGAESYEQYF. The CDR3 DNA sequence: TGCGCCAGCAGCCCCGGCGGGGCGGAGTCCTACGAGCAGTACTTC.

The rearrangement uses TRBV9 and TRBJ1-1; D gene uncertain. Trimming cost V 6 bases and J 1 base, with 25 bases left between them. The CDR3 has 18 amino acids. CDR1 SGDLS and CDR2 YYNGEE come from the germline V gene. The CDR3 DNA sequence: TGTGCCAGCACGTCGATAAGGCCGGGAATTCTGGGGAACACTGAAGCTTTCTTT. The encoded protein is CASTSIRPGILGNTEAFF.

The chain is built from TRBV7-3 and TRBJ2-2, with no clear D. Trimming cost V 2 bases and J 2 bases, with 6 bases left between them. The CDR3 extends over 14 amino acids. The V gene's germline CDR1 is SGHTA and CDR2 FQGTGA. The CDR3 loop reads CASSLWPNTGELFF. The CDR3 region has the DNA TGTGCCAGCAGCTTATGGCCAAACACCGGGGAGCTGTTTTTT.

This clone was observed a handful of times. The V and J genes are TRBV11-2 and TRBJ2-5, with 14 bases lining up with TRBD2. V was clipped by 5 bases and J by 5 bases; unmatched bases: 7. The CDR3 runs to 16 residues. From germline, CDR1 is SGHAT and CDR2 FQNNGV. The CDR3 region has the DNA TGTGCCAGCAGCCCTAAGGGACTAGCGGGGGAGGAGACCCAGTACTTC. Protein: CASSPKGLAGEETQYF.

CDR3 nucleotides: TGTGCCTGGAGTGCTGACAGGACAAACTCCTATAATTCACCCCTCCACTTT. Protein sequence: CAWSADRTNSYNSPLHF. The rearrangement links TRBV30 to TRBJ1-6; a weak D match, TRBD1 (6 bases). Germline V CDR1 and CDR2: GTSNPN, SVGIG (reference sequence). The CDR3 consists of 17 residues. V was cut by 1 base and J by 0 bases, with 13 bases left in between.

There are a few counts of this clone. CDR3 nucleotide sequence: TGTGCCAGCAGTGCGGGGACAGGGGGCTCCTACGAGCAGTACTTC. Its protein is CASSAGTGGSYEQYF. V and J are TRBV6-4 and TRBJ2-7, with TRBD1 matching 11 bases. This CDR3 region has 15 residues. The germline gives CDR1 MRHNA, CDR2 SNTAGT. With 4 bases clipped from V and 0 bases from J, the junction kept 2 bases outside the gene matches.

V and J are TRBV25-1 and TRBJ2-2; D is possibly TRBD2 (6 bases). The CDR3 runs 15 residues. CDR1 is MGHDK and CDR2 is SYGVNS in the germline V gene. Trimming stripped 4 bases from V and 0 bases from J, with 9 bases between. The CDR3 DNA reads as TGTGCCAGCAGTGTTTGGGGGGCGAACACCGGGGAGCTGTTTTTT. Its protein is CASSVWGANTGELFF. The full variable domain, rest sourced from reference TRBV25-1 and TRBJ2-2, is EADIYQTPRYLVIGTGKKITLECSQTMGHDKMYWYQQDPGMELHLIHYSYGVNSTEKGDLSSESTVSRIRTEHFPLTLESARPSHTSQYLCASSVWGANTGELFFGEGSRLTVL.

V usage is TRBV11-1 and J usage is TRBJ2-6; D possibly corresponds to TRBD1 (6 bases). Germline V gives CDR1 SGHAT, CDR2 FQDESV (reference sequence). The length of the CDR3 is 15 residues. V gave up 5 bases and J gave up 0 bases, with 8 bases separating them. Here the CDR3 reads CASSTGTSGANVLTF. CDR3 coding DNA: TGTGCCAGCAGCACAGGGACCTCTGGGGCCAACGTCCTGACTTTC. The whole variable domain, filled in from reference TRBV11-1 and TRBJ2-6, reads EAEVAQSPRYKITEKSQAVAFWCDPISGHATLYWYRQILGQGPELLVQFQDESVVDDSQLPKDRFSAERLKGVDSTLKIQPAELGDSAMYLCASSTGTSGANVLTFGAGSRLTVL.

The gene calls are TRBV5-4 and TRBJ1-4; D gene unclear. Trimming removed 4 bases at V and 5 bases at J, with 12 bases between. The germline V gene has CDR1 SGHNT and CDR2 YYREEE (reference sequence). The CDR3 has 14 amino acids. The CDR3 coding sequence is TGTGCCAGCAGCCCGGCTGGCGGCAATGAAAAACTGTTTTTT. Translating it yields CASSPAGGNEKLFF.

The V and J genes are TRBV5-1 and TRBJ2-5; D possibly corresponds to TRBD2 (6 bases). Germline V gene sequence: CDR1 SGHRS, CDR2 YFSETQ. V shed 4 bases and J shed 5 bases, with 15 bases lying between them. The CDR3 length is 14 residues. Here the CDR3 reads CASSLQGGAETQYF. The DNA for the CDR3 is TGCGCCAGCAGCCTCCAGGGAGGAGCCGAGACCCAGTACTTC.

The chain carries TRBV5-1 and TRBJ1-3; unclear D gene. V lost 1 base to trimming and J lost 4 bases, with 12 bases between them. CDR1 is SGHRS and CDR2 is YFSETQ in the germline V gene. The length of the CDR3 is 15 residues. CDR3 sequence: CASSLSSGWGNTIYF. The DNA for the CDR3 is TGCGCCAGCAGCTTGTCATCCGGTTGGGGAAACACCATATATTTT.

This chain links TRBV6-2 or TRBV6-3 with TRBJ2-1, with TRBD2 matching 7 bases. J gave up 4 bases and V 5 bases, and 5 bases lay outside the gene matches. Germline values: CDR1 MNHEY, CDR2 SVGEGT. The CDR3 covers 14 residues. The CDR3 region is CASSPPREYNEQFF. DNA of the CDR3: TGTGCCAGCAGTCCCCCGCGGGAGTACAATGAGCAGTTCTTC.

V gene TRBV6-2 or TRBV6-3 combines with J gene TRBJ2-5, with 7 bases that match TRBD2. Per germline, CDR1 MNHEY and CDR2 SVGEGT. J was trimmed by 7 bases and V by 3 bases; bases with no gene match: 5. The CDR3 loop spans 13 amino acids. The CDR3 is CASSYGGVLTQYF. CDR3 nucleotides: TGTGCCAGCAGTTATGGGGGGGTTTTGACCCAGTACTTC.

As for this clone: The junction shows a germline mismatch at one end, possibly a read error. The chain joins TRBV18 to TRBJ2-3; no reliable D call. CDR1 is KGHSH and CDR2 is LQKENI in the germline V gene. This CDR3 spans 14 amino acids. The CDR3 sequence: CASSPPASTDTQYF. The CDR3 DNA is TGTGCCAGCTCCCCACCGGCTAGCACAGATACGCAGTATTTT.

The J gene is TRBJ1-2, the V gene TRBV24-1; D is perhaps TRBD1 (5 bases). The germline V and J ends were trimmed by 5 bases and 6 bases, with 12 bases remaining between them. This CDR3 region has 13 residues. CDR1 is KGHDR, CDR2 SFDVKD, per germline. CDR3 region: CATSARGLDGYTF. CDR3 DNA sequence: TGTGCCACCAGTGCCCGGGGGTTAGATGGCTACACCTTC.

The chain couples TRBV27 to TRBJ2-1, with a weak D call TRBD2 (6 bases). Per germline, CDR1 MNHEY and CDR2 SMNVEV (reference sequence). The CDR3 is made up of 12 amino acids. Trimming pared 4 bases from V and 12 bases from J, leaving 13 bases between. In nucleotides, the CDR3 is TGTGCCAGCAGTTCCCCCTCGGGGGTGCAGTTCTTC. Encoded protein: CASSSPSGVQFF.

This clone was counted only a few times. The chain links TRBV5-5 to TRBJ1-2; maybe TRBD1 (6 bases). V lost 4 bases, J lost 8 bases, and 15 bases lay in between. Germline values: CDR1 SGHKS, CDR2 YYEKEE (reference sequence). The CDR3 has 13 amino acids. The CDR3 sequence: CASSPRGGLGYTF. Here the CDR3 DNA reads TGTGCCAGCAGCCCCCGGGGGGGCTTAGGCTACACCTTC.

The CDR3 protein is CATGTGNSPLHF. CDR3 in DNA: TGCGCCACCGGGACAGGGAACTCACCCCTCCACTTT. The J gene is TRBJ1-6, the V gene TRBV5-1, with 9 bases fitting TRBD1. Germline CDR1 and CDR2: SGHRS and YFSETQ. The V gene end was trimmed by 9 bases and the J gene end by 10 bases; junction bases not matched to a gene: 5. This CDR3 contains 12 residues.